This T cell receptor beta chain stems from a study of T cells after somatic rescue of genetic block. J was trimmed by 3 bases and V by 4 bases; bases with no gene match: 7. CDR3 length equals 16 residues. CDR1 is SGDLS, CDR2 YYNGEE, per germline. This table comes from immunoSEQ multiplex PCR, and its TCRdb copy is limited to in-frame clones, with some not included. The data contain approximately 65,000 clones, around 90% of them seen just once; the ten biggest clones take up 2.9%. Input material: peripheral blood mononuclear cells (PBMCs). This TCR was sampled from a man in his forties. This chain joins TRBV9 and TRBJ2-3; 11 bases line up with TRBD2. The CDR3 loop is CASSRLAGGGTDTQYF. The DNA of the CDR3 is TGTGCCAGCAGCCGGCTAGCGGGAGGAGGGACAGATACGCAGTATTTT.